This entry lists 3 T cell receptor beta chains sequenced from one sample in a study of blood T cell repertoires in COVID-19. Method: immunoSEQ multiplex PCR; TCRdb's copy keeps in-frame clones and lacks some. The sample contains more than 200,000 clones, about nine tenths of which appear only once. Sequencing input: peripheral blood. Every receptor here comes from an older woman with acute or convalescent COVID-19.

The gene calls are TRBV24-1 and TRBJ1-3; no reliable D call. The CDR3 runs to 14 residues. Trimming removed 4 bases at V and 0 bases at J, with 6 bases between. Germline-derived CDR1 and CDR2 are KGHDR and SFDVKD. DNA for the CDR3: TGTGCCACCAGTGACGGAGTCTCTGGAAACACCATATATTTT. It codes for CATSDGVSGNTIYF.

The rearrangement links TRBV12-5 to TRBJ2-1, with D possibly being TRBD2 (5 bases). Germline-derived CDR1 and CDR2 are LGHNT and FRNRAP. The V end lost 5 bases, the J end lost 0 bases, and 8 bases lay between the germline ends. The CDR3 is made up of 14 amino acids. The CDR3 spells CASGRGGSYNEQFF. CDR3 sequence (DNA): TGTGCTAGTGGTCGTGGAGGCTCCTACAATGAGCAGTTCTTC. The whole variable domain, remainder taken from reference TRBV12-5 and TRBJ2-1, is DARVTQTPRHKVTEMGQEVTMRCQPILGHNTVFWYRQTMMQGLELLAYFRNRAPLDDSGMPKDRFSAEMPDATLATLKIQPSEPRDSAVYFCASGRGGSYNEQFFGPGTRLTVL.

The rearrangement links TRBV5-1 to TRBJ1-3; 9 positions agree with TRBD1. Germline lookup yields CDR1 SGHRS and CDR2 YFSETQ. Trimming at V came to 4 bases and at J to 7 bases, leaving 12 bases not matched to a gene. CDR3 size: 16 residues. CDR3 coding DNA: TGCGCCAGCAGCGTGTCCGGGACAGGGCTGGGTAACACCATATATTTT. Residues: CASSVSGTGLGNTIYF.